This T cell receptor (beta chain) was recorded in a study of regulatory T cells in long-lasting Graves disease. V was trimmed by 2 bases and J by 3 bases, leaving 11 bases between them. Germline CDR1 reads ENHRY; CDR2 reads SYGVKD. The CDR3 loop spans 15 amino acids. Sequencing libraries for TCR beta were prepared with iRepertoire HTBI primers and Arm-PCR of CDR3 regions. Per the authors' pipeline: In the combined samples, 62 TRBV and 14 TRBJ segments were identified. TCRdb recomputed calls from the multiplex PCR reads with MiXCR, one row per CDR3 protein. Clone size and V and J calls follow TCRdb, not the original study. The sample holds 360,000 or so distinct CDR3 sequences, 15% to 20% seen once. Time point denoted: newly diagnosed GD, antithyroid drugs for less than 3 months. PBMCs provided the RNA from which the TCR library was made. The same sample was also studied in work on T cells in Graves' hyperthyroidism and ophthalmopathy. From that paper: Graves' hyperthyroidism was deemed stable given no ophthalmopathy progression within 18 months. Diagnosis of hyperthyroidism was new in patients aged 18 to 65, and its duration was under 2 months. Initially, a first-round RT-PCR of the TCR CDR3 employed the HTBI primer set.

Sequenced here: peripheral blood mononuclear cells (PBMCs), sampled at new diagnosis, from a patient treated with antithyroid drugs. The clonotype was recovered from a man aged 35 to 55 with Graves disease. The rearrangement joins TRBV10-3 to TRBJ2-1; either TRBD1 or TRBD2 may supply D (7 bases each). The CDR3 sequence: CAISEQGGFYNEQFF. Here the CDR3 DNA reads TGTGCCATCAGTGAGCAGGGGGGGTTCTACAATGAGCAGTTCTTC.